The following is a T cell receptor (beta chain) sequence with its context. Its specificity is not known. This specimen belongs to a study of cytomegalovirus exposure and HLA in healthy donors. The overall study: Within the Caucasian-associated ancestry cluster were approximately 77% of the approximately 390 genotyped donors. Findings of the study overall: CMV serostatus was the only immune exposure information that was available. For TCR beta chains, V- and J-gene trimming was later linked to a missense DCLRE1C variant.

PCR involved 60 Vbeta and 13 Jbeta primers. Assay used: immunoSEQ multiplex PCR; TCRdb lists only in-frame clones, some missing. The repertoire holds more than 110,000 clones, around three quarters seen once, with approximately 2.1% in the top ten. V dropped 6 bases and J dropped 9 bases, with 23 bases sitting between them. CDR3 length equals 16 residues. Per germline, CDR1 LNHDA and CDR2 SQIVND (reference sequence). Material: PBMCs. This TCR came from a young man in good health and CMV-seronegative. The J gene is TRBJ2-2, the V gene TRBV19; perhaps TRBD1 as D (6 bases). DNA for the CDR3: TGTGCCAGTAGCCATAGGAGAACAGGGCGTACTTGGGAGCTGTTTTTT. This gives the protein CASSHRRTGRTWELFF. The full variable domain, in which reference TRBV19 and TRBJ2-2 provide the parts outside the CDR3, is DGGITQSPKYLFRKEGQNVTLSCEQNLNHDAMYWYRQDPGQGLRLIYYSQIVNDFQKGDIAEGYSVSREKKESFPLTVTSAQKNPTAFYLCASSHRRTGRTWELFFGEGSRLTVL.